Sequencing of this T cell receptor (beta chain) was carried out in a study of blood T cells in healthy people across ages. It was with a sample-barcoded 5' primer and a J-beta primer mix that a second PCR of about 7 to 12 cycles was run. MiXCR, run by TCRdb on the 5' RACE reads, gives a single entry per CDR3 protein. The sample lists roughly 410,000 distinct CDR3 sequences; roughly half were seen once. The length of the CDR3 is 14 residues. The germline V and J ends were trimmed by 2 bases and 0 bases, with 5 bases remaining between them. Germline V lookup: CDR1 SEHNR, CDR2 FQNEAQ (reference sequence).

The chain combines TRBV7-9 with TRBJ1-3; D gene uncertain. This clonotype originated in a man between 60 and 75 years old in good health. Sequencing was carried out using blood. The CDR3 nucleotides read TGTGCCAGCAGCTTACAACCCTCTGGAAACACCATATATTTT. Protein sequence: CASSLQPSGNTIYF.